Listed below are T cell receptor beta chains from one sample, sequenced in a study of cytomegalovirus exposure and HLA in healthy donors. Generated by immunoSEQ multiplex PCR, the TCRdb table keeps only in-frame clones and is missing some. Counted here are some 110,000 clones, around 88% occurring once; the ten biggest clones make up 1.5% to 2%. The sample consisted of PBMCs. These receptors were collected from a man aged 18 to 29 in good health and CMV-seronegative. CDR3s include the opening cysteine and the closing phenylalanine or tryptophan. D genes are given only for firm matches. Clone size appears in some rows only: once, few, many, or a class for an expanded clone.

J gene	clone size	V gene	D gene	CDR3 DNA	CDR3 protein
TRBJ1-2	once	TRBV10-3	.	TGTGCCATCAGTGAGACGGTCGCCTCCTATGGCTACACCTTC	CAISETVASYGYTF
TRBJ1-3	.	TRBV29-1	.	TGCAGCGTTGTTTTCGGCTCTGGAAACACCATATATTTT	CSVVFGSGNTIYF
TRBJ2-1	.	TRBV28	TRBD1	TGTGCCAGCAGTTGGGGACAGGGTCTTTATAATGAGCAGTTCTTC	CASSWGQGLYNEQFF
TRBJ1-1	few	TRBV5-1	.	TGCGCCAGCAGCCTAGGGCAGGGCGGGGGCACTGAAGCTTTCTTT	CASSLGQGGGTEAFF
TRBJ1-1	.	TRBV27	.	TGTGCCAGCAGCCCATGGAGAGGTACTAACACTGAAGCTTTCTTT	CASSPWRGTNTEAFF
TRBJ2-3	.	TRBV7-8	TRBD1	TGTGCCAGCAGCTTATACCCGGGACAGGACCAGTTTGCGGATACGCAGTATTTT	CASSLYPGQDQFADTQYF
TRBJ1-1	.	TRBV10-3	TRBD1	TGTGCCATCAGCGAGGACAGGGGGAATACTGAAGCTTTCTTT	CAISEDRGNTEAFF
TRBJ1-1	.	TRBV2	TRBD1	TGTGCCAGCAGGGCCGACAGGGGGATAGGGGACACTGAAGCTTTCTTT	CASRADRGIGDTEAFF
TRBJ1-2	.	TRBV9	.	TGTGCCAGCAGCGTAGACGACACTTCAAGCTACACCTTC	CASSVDDTSSYTF
TRBJ2-7	.	TRBV19	.	TGTGCCAGTAGTCCAGGGATAGCCTACGAGCAGTACTTC	CASSPGIAYEQYF
TRBJ2-7	.	TRBV28	.	TGTGCCAGCACCGACCCCGGCCTACGGGAATCCACCTACGAGCAGTACTTC	CASTDPGLRESTYEQYF
TRBJ2-1	.	TRBV4-1	TRBD2	TGCGCCAGCAGCCAAGGGAGACTAGCGGGGGATCAGCGTGAGCAGTTCTTC	CASSQGRLAGDQREQFF
TRBJ1-1	.	TRBV2	.	TGTGCCAGCAGTGGAGGGACACTTCGGCGGGCTTTCTTT	CASSGGTLRRAFF
TRBJ1-5	.	TRBV27	TRBD1	TGTGCCAGCCGGACAGGGCAAAGCAATCAGCCCCAGCATTTT	CASRTGQSNQPQHF
TRBJ1-5	.	TRBV6-6	TRBD1	TGTGCCAGCAGTACTGCGACAGGGTCAAATCAGCCCCAGCATTTT	CASSTATGSNQPQHF
TRBJ2-3	.	TRBV7-9	TRBD2	TGTGCCAGCATCGTCCCGGGACTAGCAACAGATACGCAGTATTTT	CASIVPGLATDTQYF
TRBJ1-4	.	TRBV27	TRBD1	TGTGCCAGCAGTTCCCTAAGACAGGGAAATGAAAAACTGTTTTTT	CASSSLRQGNEKLFF
TRBJ2-7	.	TRBV10-3	.	TGTGCCATCAGTGAGACTCAGGGGGGCTGGGGGCTCAACGAGCAGTACTTC	CAISETQGGWGLNEQYF
TRBJ1-2	.	TRBV7-6	TRBD1	TGTGCCAGCAGCCAAACATCCGGGACAGGGATACACTATGGCTACACCTTC	CASSQTSGTGIHYGYTF
TRBJ1-1	.	TRBV30	.	TGTGCCTGGGACAGGCTTATGAACACTGAAGCTTTCTTT	CAWDRLMNTEAFF
TRBJ1-2	once	TRBV7-6	.	TGTGCCAGCAGCTTAGTTAACGAGGGAATGATTGGCTACACCTTC	CASSLVNEGMIGYTF
TRBJ1-1	.	TRBV6-4	.	TGTGCCAGCAGCGAATCACAGGAGAACACTGAAGCTTTCTTT	CASSESQENTEAFF
TRBJ2-3	.	TRBV19	TRBD2	TGTGCCAGTAGTAGCGGGACTAGCGGGAATTTGGAAGCGCAGTATTTT	CASSSGTSGNLEAQYF
TRBJ2-2	.	TRBV11-3	TRBD2	TGTGCCAGCAGCCCACGGACTAGCGGGAATACCGGGGAGCTGTTTTTT	CASSPRTSGNTGELFF
TRBJ2-1	.	TRBV9	TRBD2	TGTGCCAGCAGCGCACGAGCGGGGGTGTTGGACAATGAGCAGTTCTTC	CASSARAGVLDNEQFF
TRBJ2-3	once	TRBV5-4	.	TGTGCCAGCAGCCCAAGACAGAATACAGATACGCAGTATTTT	CASSPRQNTDTQYF
TRBJ2-1	.	TRBV19	TRBD1	TGTGCCAGTAGTATGACAGGGACAGCCTCGAATGAGCAGTTCTTC	CASSMTGTASNEQFF